Presented here are 27 T cell receptor beta chains from one specimen sequenced in a study of T cells in tumors after PD-1 blockade. The data were produced by immunoSEQ multiplex PCR, yet TCRdb's version contains in-frame clones alone and is incomplete. The data hold 30,000 to 40,000 clones, with roughly 73% observed a single time. The sequences come from PBMCs, collected before anti-PD-1 treatment. These receptor sequences come from a human donor with basal cell carcinoma.

The V and J genes are TRBV5-4 and TRBJ2-1; D uncertain. The V gene lost 5 bases and the J gene lost 0 bases, with 9 bases spanning the gap. CDR1 and CDR2 (germline): SGHNT, YYREEE (reference sequence). The CDR3 has 14 amino acids. The CDR3 nucleotides read TGTGCCAGCAGTATCGACGACTCCTACAATGAGCAGTTCTTC. This sequence encodes CASSIDDSYNEQFF.

The chain links TRBV24-1 to TRBJ1-4, with a possible D match to TRBD1 (5 bases). V gave up 5 bases and J gave up 6 bases, with 9 bases separating them. The CDR3 has 13 amino acids. Per germline, CDR1 KGHDR and CDR2 SFDVKD. CDR3 sequence reads: CATSAGSDEKLFF. In nucleotides, the CDR3 is TGTGCCACCAGTGCAGGGTCGGATGAAAAACTGTTTTTT.

This chain links TRBV11-3 with TRBJ2-1, with a tentative D call TRBD1 (5 bases). This CDR3 contains 14 residues. Trimming pared 5 bases from V and 2 bases from J, leaving 10 bases between. The V gene's germline CDR1 is SGHNT and CDR2 YENEEA. This chain's CDR3 is CASSIGRAYNEQFF. As DNA, the CDR3 is TGTGCCAGCAGCATTGGCAGGGCCTACAATGAGCAGTTCTTC.

This clone has a handful of counts. The chain employs TRBV7-2 and TRBJ2-3; unclear D gene. CDR3 length equals 15 residues. V was cut by 5 bases and J by 2 bases, with 14 bases left in between. Germline V gene data show CDR1 as SGHTA and CDR2 as FQGNSA. CDR3 loop: CASSLLSRLTDTQYF. The CDR3 DNA reads as TGTGCCAGCAGCCTCCTATCGAGACTCACAGATACGCAGTATTTT.

This clone showed up just a few times. This rearrangement joins TRBV6-6 to TRBJ2-5, with a tentative D call TRBD1 (6 bases). V lost 7 bases, J lost 7 bases, and 22 bases lay in between. Germline CDR1 and CDR2: MNHNY and SVGAGI (reference sequence). CDR3 length equals 15 residues. CDR3 DNA: TGTGCCAGCACTGACACCGCAGGGGTGGAAGGGACCCAGTACTTC. Amino acids: CASTDTAGVEGTQYF.

The chain has TRBV7-9 and TRBJ1-4; D gene unclear. Germline V gene sequence: CDR1 SEHNR, CDR2 FQNEAQ (reference sequence). CDR3 size: 14 residues. The V gene lost 4 bases and the J gene lost 1 base, with 7 bases spanning the gap. This CDR3 reads CASSWGGTNEKLFF. The CDR3 nucleotides are TGTGCCAGCAGCTGGGGAGGAACTAATGAAAAACTGTTTTTT.

The chain carries TRBV4-2 and TRBJ1-2, with D possibly TRBD1 on 6 matching bases. CDR1 and CDR2 from the germline V gene are LGHNA and YNFKEQ. This CDR3 contains 16 residues. V was cut by 1 base and J by 3 bases, with 15 bases left in between. The CDR3 nucleotides read TGTGCCAGCAGCCAAGTAACAGGGCAGGGAGACTATGGCTACACCTTC. Encoded protein: CASSQVTGQGDYGYTF.

The chain has TRBV5-4 and TRBJ1-2; TRBD1 is a possible D gene (5 bases). CDR1 and CDR2 from the germline V gene are SGHNT and YYREEE (reference sequence). Trimming shortened V by 1 base and J by 8 bases, and 12 bases separated the two germline ends. CDR3 length: 13 amino acids. Here the CDR3 DNA reads TGTGCCAGCAGCTTGAGAAACGGGGGGGGCTACACCTTC. It encodes CASSLRNGGGYTF.

The chain couples TRBV2 to TRBJ1-5, with unresolved D. Per the germline V gene, CDR1 is SNHLY and CDR2 is FYNNEI. The V end was cut by 4 bases, the J end by 2 bases, with 6 bases between. There are 13 residues in the CDR3. This chain's CDR3 is CASSVGGNQPQHF. The CDR3 DNA reads TGTGCCAGCAGTGTAGGAGGCAATCAGCCCCAGCATTTT.

The rearrangement links TRBV14 to TRBJ2-1; D not certain. CDR3 length: 11 residues. Trimming stripped 0 bases from V and 12 bases from J, with 6 bases between. Germline lookup yields CDR1 SGHDN and CDR2 FVKESK. The CDR3 spells CASSQDFWQFF. DNA of the CDR3: TGTGCCAGCAGCCAAGATTTTTGGCAGTTCTTC.

V is TRBV4-3 and J is TRBJ1-2; D call uncertain. Trimming removed 1 base at V and 7 bases at J, with 13 bases between. CDR1 and CDR2 (germline): LGHNA, YSLEER. This CDR3 contains 14 residues. Here the CDR3 reads CASSQVLTPGGYTF. In DNA form, the CDR3 reads TGCGCCAGCAGCCAAGTCCTTACCCCAGGTGGCTACACCTTC.

Points on this clone: The same CDR3 arises from other DNA sequences in this sample as well. V and J are TRBV19 and TRBJ1-1; unclear D gene. Germline V gene sequence: CDR1 LNHDA, CDR2 SQIVND (reference sequence). The germline V and J ends were trimmed by 3 bases and 0 bases, with 2 bases remaining between them. The CDR3 has 12 amino acids. The CDR3 is CASSIVNTEAFF. DNA for the CDR3: TGTGCCAGTAGTATTGTGAACACTGAAGCTTTCTTT.

The chain combines TRBV19 with TRBJ2-6, with unresolved D. CDR3 length: 13 amino acids. Germline values: CDR1 LNHDA, CDR2 SQIVND (reference sequence). Trimming cost V 1 base and J 10 bases, with 8 bases left between them. CDR3 in DNA: TGTGCCAGTAGTATAGCAGGAACTAACGTCCTGACTTTC. Protein sequence: CASSIAGTNVLTF.

This rearrangement joins TRBV7-9 to TRBJ2-1; 9 bases map to TRBD2. This CDR3 is built from 15 residues. Germline CDR1 SEHNR, CDR2 FQNEAQ (reference sequence). Unmatched junction bases numbered 6, after V lost 2 bases and J lost 7 bases. CDR3 sequence: CASSLMGTSPNEQFF. The CDR3 nucleotides are TGTGCCAGCAGCTTAATGGGGACTAGCCCAAATGAGCAGTTCTTC.

V usage is TRBV28 and J usage is TRBJ1-1, with D possibly TRBD1 on 6 matching bases. V lost 9 bases, J lost 1 base, and 12 bases lay in between. CDR1 MDHEN and CDR2 SYDVKM come from the germline V gene. The CDR3 runs 13 residues. CDR3 protein: CASWGAGNTEAFF. For the CDR3, the DNA is TGTGCCAGTTGGGGGGCAGGGAACACTGAAGCTTTCTTT.

The chain links TRBV6-6 to TRBJ1-5; D is unresolved. Germline values: CDR1 MNHNY, CDR2 SVGAGI (reference sequence). The CDR3 extends over 13 amino acids. V was shortened by 4 bases and J by 9 bases, with 13 bases between the two germline ends. Here the CDR3 DNA reads TGTGCCAGCAGTTTCCAGGACGAAAGGCCCCAGCATTTT. This encodes CASSFQDERPQHF.

The chain uses TRBV5-6 and TRBJ2-7; 10 nucleotides match TRBD2. V was clipped by 2 bases and J by 2 bases; unmatched bases: 1. Germline V lookup: CDR1 SGHDT, CDR2 YYEEEE. CDR3 length: 14 residues. CDR3 residues: CASSFTSGAYEQYF. CDR3 nucleotide sequence: TGTGCCAGCAGCTTTACTAGCGGGGCCTACGAGCAGTACTTC.

The rearrangement joins TRBV19 to TRBJ1-1, with D hard to call. In germline, CDR1 is LNHDA, CDR2 SQIVND (reference sequence). Trimming took off 3 bases at V and 1 base at J, with 6 bases between the two ends. The CDR3 consists of 13 residues. The chain's CDR3 is CASSISKNTEAFF. In DNA, the CDR3 is TGTGCCAGTAGTATTTCAAAGAACACTGAAGCTTTCTTT.

The V call is TRBV24-1, the J call TRBJ2-7; 7 positions match TRBD1. Losses at the gene ends were 4 bases for V and 7 bases for J; bases not matched to a gene: 12. The CDR3 length is 15 residues. In germline, CDR1 is KGHDR, CDR2 SFDVKD. CDR3 loop: CATSDLDRASAEQYF. The CDR3 DNA sequence: TGTGCCACCAGTGACCTCGACAGGGCCTCTGCGGAGCAGTACTTC.

The count of this clone is one. V usage is TRBV6-1 and J usage is TRBJ1-6, with D possibly being TRBD1 (6 bases). Between the trimmed V and J ends, which lost 2 bases and 9 bases, there was a span of 20 bases. This CDR3 comprises 17 residues. Germline assignment: CDR1 MNHNS and CDR2 SASEGT. The CDR3 DNA reads TGTGCCAGCAGTGAAAATGGGGGGGCCTGGCTTGGTTCACCCCTCCACTTT. Translated, it gives CASSENGGAWLGSPLHF.

The rearrangement joins TRBV5-4 to TRBJ1-1; the match to TRBD1 covers 9 bases. Looked up from germline, CDR1 is SGHNT and CDR2 is YYREEE (reference sequence). The CDR3 runs to 12 residues. The V and J ends lost 4 bases and 10 bases, in that order; junction bases with no gene match: 5. CDR3 sequence (DNA): TGTGCCAGCAGCCGGCCGGGACAGGGAGCTTTCTTT. Residues: CASSRPGQGAFF.

The V gene is TRBV9, the J gene TRBJ2-2; TRBD2 is a possible D gene (7 bases). Germline-derived CDR1 and CDR2 are SGDLS and YYNGEE. Trimming took 0 bases from V and 6 from J, leaving 18 bases between them. This CDR3 is 17 amino acids long. CDR3 DNA sequence: TGTGCCAGCAGCGTAGGGAGCGGGAACAGGGCCTCCGGGGAGCTGTTTTTT. Protein sequence: CASSVGSGNRASGELFF.

The rearrangement uses TRBV6-5 and TRBJ2-5; no clear D. With 0 bases removed from V and 1 base from J, the gap between germline ends came to 6 bases. Germline V gene sequence: CDR1 MNHEY, CDR2 SVGAGI. This CDR3 has 14 residues. CDR3 in DNA: TGTGCCAGCAGTTACTCGAGGCTCCAAGAGACCCAGTACTTC. This translates into CASSYSRLQETQYF.

This sequence joins TRBV24-1 and TRBJ2-5, with 12 bases identical to TRBD2. The CDR3 spans 13 residues. Germline V gene data show CDR1 as KGHDR and CDR2 as SFDVKD. Trimming at V came to 9 bases and at J to 4 bases, leaving 2 bases not matched to a gene. The CDR3 sequence is CATLAGGPETQYF. CDR3 in DNA: TGTGCCACCCTAGCGGGAGGGCCAGAGACCCAGTACTTC.

The chain has TRBV19 and TRBJ1-4; D may be TRBD1 (5 bases). This CDR3 has 13 residues. The V end was cut by 7 bases, the J end by 2 bases, with 8 bases between. Germline values: CDR1 LNHDA, CDR2 SQIVND (reference sequence). Here the CDR3 DNA reads TGTGCCAGTAAGGGGTGGACTAATGAAAAACTGTTTTTT. Encoded protein: CASKGWTNEKLFF.

The chain employs TRBV5-1 and TRBJ1-1; unclear D gene. The V end lost 5 bases, the J end lost 2 bases, and 10 bases lay between the germline ends. The CDR3 is 13 amino acids. Germline CDR1 reads SGHRS; CDR2 reads YFSETQ. CDR3 bases: TGCGCCAGCAGTCTCCGGACCAACACTGAAGCTTTCTTT. As protein: CASSLRTNTEAFF.

The chain uses TRBV2 and TRBJ1-2; tentative D call: TRBD1 (6 bases). Germline-derived CDR1 and CDR2 are SNHLY and FYNNEI. CDR3 length: 14 residues. The V and J ends lost 5 bases and 0 bases respectively, with 10 bases between them. The CDR3, as DNA: TGTGCCAGCAGTCCCGGGACATCTAACTATGGCTACACCTTC. Translation: CASSPGTSNYGYTF.